This T cell receptor (beta chain) was sequenced during a study of Graves' ophthalmopathy and Graves' hyperthyroidism. Study overall: A follow-up of 18 months without ophthalmopathy meant that hyperthyroidism was stable.

Study-wide findings and caveats: Both an approximately 69% sensitivity and an approximately 72% specificity characterized the model's predictions of ophthalmopathy progression. The majority of expanded thyroid clonotypes above 0.001 frequency also occurred in blood.

This clonotype was seen ten or more times. The antigen remains unidentified. TCR beta CDR3 amplification used RNA transcripts. RT-PCR with HTBI primers came first, then second-round multiplex PCR. MiXCR, run by TCRdb on the multiplex PCR reads, gives a single entry per CDR3 protein. The sample lists a few hundred thousand distinct CDR3 sequences, about 35% occurring once. Orbital computed tomography and thyroid ultrasound, along with TRAb, serum thyroxine and clinical symptoms, underpinned diagnosis. The specimen was peripheral blood or thyroid tissue (not recorded which). This clonotype was sampled from an adult man with Graves' hyperthyroidism.

The CDR3 region has the DNA TGTGCCAGCAGTGAAAGGCAGGGTGGGCAGCCCCAGCATTTT. Amino acid sequence: CASSERQGGQPQHF. V gene TRBV6-5 combines with J gene TRBJ1-5, with D possibly being TRBD1 (5 bases). Germline V CDR1 and CDR2: MNHEY, SVGAGI. The V end was cut by 5 bases, the J end by 7 bases, with 15 bases between. This CDR3 is built from 14 residues.